Here is one TCR beta chain with its context. Using immunoSEQ multiplex PCR, the repertoire was profiled, and TCRdb retains in-frame clones only, with some absent. The table includes approximately 120,000 clones, around 94% detected once. This record belongs to a study of control samples from healthy donors and cancer patients. This TCR derives from a man aged 80 or over with head and neck cancer. Sequencing input: PBMCs.

The CDR3 nucleotides are TGTGCCAGCAGCTTCGGGCGGGGGTCCTACGAGCAGTACTTC. It specifies CASSFGRGSYEQYF. This rearrangement joins TRBV14 to TRBJ2-7, with 7 bases identical to TRBD2. Germline V CDR1 and CDR2: SGHDN, FVKESK. The CDR3 loop spans 14 amino acids. Trimming removed 5 bases from V and 1 base from J; junction bases left unmatched: 5.